Given below is one T cell receptor (beta chain) in context. Germline values: CDR1 ENHRY, CDR2 SYGVKD. The length of the CDR3 is 17 residues. V was clipped by 6 bases and J by 0 bases; unmatched bases: 3. The sample originates from a study of shared T cell receptors in the human thymus. The table came from immunoSEQ multiplex PCR; TCRdb's copy has only in-frame clones and leaves some out. The sample includes over 450,000 clones, about 80% of them seen just once. The data also belong to a second study, concerning human thymus T cells. That report adds: Thymic material originated from resections removed in the course of corrective heart surgery.

The chain employs TRBV10-3 and TRBJ2-1; TRBD2 matches at 15 bases. This clonotype was sampled from a boy younger than two with a congenital heart defect. The sequencing sample was made of thymocytes. CDR3 residues: CAIRVGLAGGSYNEQFF. The DNA of the CDR3 is TGTGCCATCAGGGTGGGACTAGCGGGAGGCTCCTACAATGAGCAGTTCTTC.